Listed here are 6 T cell receptor beta chains from one sample, sequenced in a study of shared clonotypes between healthy human individuals. Profiling relied on immunoSEQ multiplex PCR, and the TCRdb table lists in-frame clones only, not all of them. Altogether approximately 500,000 clones are present, roughly 78% being singletons, with the ten largest covering over 10%. The sample consisted of PBMCs. These receptors all stem from a middle-aged woman in good health. Some clones in this sample may be carry-over from other donors' samples.

This sequence joins TRBV28 and TRBJ2-7; the D gene is possibly TRBD2 (6 bases). The CDR3 has 15 amino acids. V was shortened by 2 bases and J by 6 bases, with 17 bases between the two germline ends. CDR1 MDHEN and CDR2 SYDVKM come from the germline V gene. The CDR3 DNA sequence: TGTGCCAGCAGTTTACTCCAGGGAGGTATAGGCGAGCAGTACTTC. Amino acid sequence: CASSLLQGGIGEQYF.

The chain links TRBV11-2 to TRBJ1-3, with a weak D call TRBD1 (5 bases). CDR1 and CDR2 from the germline V gene are SGHAT and FQNNGV. V was shortened by 5 bases and J by 2 bases, with 13 bases between the two germline ends. The CDR3 covers 15 residues. CDR3 in amino acids: CASSPRDLTGNTIYF. For the CDR3, the DNA is TGTGCCAGCAGCCCGCGGGACTTAACTGGAAACACCATATATTTT. Looking up the rest from reference TRBV11-2 and TRBJ1-3 gives the full variable domain: EAGVAQSPRYKIIEKRQSVAFWCNPISGHATLYWYQQILGQGPKLLIQFQNNGVVDDSQLPKDRFSAERLKGVDSTLKIQPAKLEDSAVYLCASSPRDLTGNTIYFGEGSWLTVV.

This clone was detected a few times. The genes are TRBV4-1 and TRBJ1-4; D is unclear. In germline, CDR1 is MGHRA, CDR2 YSYEKL. V shed 1 base and J shed 10 bases, with 13 bases lying between them. The CDR3 contains 14 residues. CDR3 in DNA: TGCGCCAGCAGCCAAGGACCTGGGGTTGGAAAACTGTTTTTT. Its translation is CASSQGPGVGKLFF.

The chain combines TRBV29-1 with TRBJ2-1; 7 nucleotides agree with TRBD2. The CDR3 sequence is 12 residues long. Germline CDR1 is SQVTM and CDR2 is ANQGSEA. The CDR3 reads CGVEAGYNEQFF. The CDR3, as DNA: TGCGGGGTGGAAGCGGGATACAATGAGCAGTTCTTC.

Notes on this clone: At one of its ends the junction is not consistent with the germline gene, which may arise from a read error. The chain employs TRBV30 and TRBJ2-7, with 12 positions matching TRBD2. CDR1 and CDR2 (germline): GTSNPN, SVGIG (reference sequence). The length of the CDR3 is 16 residues. The DNA of the CDR3 is TGTGCCTGGAGTAGACTAGCGGGAGCCCGGTCCTCCGAGCAGTACTTC. It is translated as CAWSRLAGARSSEQYF.

The chain uses TRBV7-2 and TRBJ2-2; 13 bases are shared with TRBD2. CDR3 length equals 17 residues. Unmatched junction bases numbered 9, after V lost 5 bases and J lost 6 bases. Germline lookup yields CDR1 SGHTA and CDR2 FQGNSA. CDR3 DNA sequence: TGTGCCAGCAGCCTGGGACTAGCGGGGTTAGGAGCCGGGGAGCTGTTTTTT. Encoded protein: CASSLGLAGLGAGELFF.